This TCR beta chain was obtained from a study of blood T cell repertoires in COVID-19. Study details: Acute and convalescent COVID-19 specimens originated in the United States, Italy and Spain.

In the original analysis: The assay estimated nucleated cells by amplifying reference gene primers. Produced via immunoSEQ multiplex PCR; TCRdb's table is partial and in-frame only. V and J calls and clone size come straight from that table; D and trimming were deduced from the DNA. Found here are about 410,000 clones, approximately 90% of them singletons; the top ten hold about 1.6%. While infection was still active, Seattle patients were enrolled and then followed longitudinally. The table lists this clone with many counts. Trimming stripped 5 bases from V and 1 base from J, with 17 bases between. The germline V gene has CDR1 MGHRA and CDR2 YSYEKL. This CDR3 comprises 16 residues.

The sequence was collected from a woman aged 40 to 50 with COVID-19, enrolled during active disease. The J gene is TRBJ1-1, the V gene TRBV4-1; D is possibly TRBD1 (6 bases). The source material was peripheral blood. DNA of the CDR3: TGCGCCAGCAGCGTCGCACAGGGCCGAACGAACACTGAAGCTTTCTTT. Translating gives CASSVAQGRTNTEAFF.